The clone carrying this TCR beta chain was observed a handful of times. The antigen is unknown. The study made its TCR cDNA through 5'RACE template switching. That step introduced a universal primer site along with UMIs. Each CDR3 protein is one row after TCRdb ran MiXCR on the 5' RACE reads. The table has about 310,000 distinct CDR3 sequences, around 4% seen once. J was trimmed by 0 bases and V by 4 bases; bases with no gene match: 3. There are 18 residues in the CDR3. Germline-derived CDR1 and CDR2 are SEHNR and FQNEAQ (reference sequence). The data are from a study of T cells after yellow fever vaccination. The study's findings and limits: Most clones from primary vaccination were detected again post-booster (just under 97% CD4, 88% CD8). Contaminants from the bulk population, in the form of abundant clonotypes, could be found in FACS-sorted repertoires.

The sequence came from a man between 18 and 29 years old who received the YFV17D yellow fever vaccine. The source material was PBMCs, sampled on the day of the yellow fever booster vaccination. The genes are TRBV7-9 and TRBJ2-1, with 16 bases lining up with TRBD2. CDR3 residues: CASSSGTSGGASYNEQFF. The CDR3 bases are TGTGCCAGCAGCTCCGGGACTAGCGGGGGGGCCTCCTACAATGAGCAGTTCTTC.